This T cell receptor (beta chain) was captured in a study of type 1 regulatory T cells. Study-wide context: T-allo10 is an in vitro-generated, Tr1-enriched CD4 T cell product specific for alloantigen.

From the reads, TCRdb called clonotypes with MiXCR, one entry per CDR3 protein. The table has 90,000 to 100,000 distinct CDR3 sequences, 31% seen once. This clonotype was counted a few times. This sequence was found in a human donor in good health. The sequenced material came from CD4+ T cells, either the whole sample or a sorted fraction (not recorded which).

CDR3 DNA: TGTGCCAGCAGCCAAGAAGACGCGAACACTGAAGCTTTCTTT. Residues: CASSQEDANTEAFF. The chain is built from TRBV3-2 and TRBJ1-1. TRBV3-2 corresponds to a pseudogene. The length of the CDR3 is 14 residues.